What follows is one T cell receptor (beta chain) and its context. What it binds is not known. These data are taken from a study of early T cells in non-severe SARS-CoV-2 infection. Study at large: Unsorted whole-blood RNA was sequenced in bulk, leaving chains unpaired.

Study-level findings and limits: Anti-spike CD8 specificities were favored by VDJdb matching, whose results missed private and CD4 specificities.

The TCR library protocol was used to attach unique molecular identifiers. These identifiers were attached to individual cDNA molecules. Using its own MiXCR run on the 5' RACE reads, TCRdb lists one record per CDR3 protein. The data contain about 73,000 distinct CDR3 sequences, roughly an eighth of them singletons. CDR1 is MNHEY and CDR2 is SVGAGI in the germline V gene. This CDR3 comprises 13 residues. V lost 5 bases and J lost 5; bases outside the gene matches: 5. The chain joins TRBV6-5 to TRBJ1-2; TRBD1 matches 7 bases. The sample comprised whole blood. This TCR was sampled from an adult who was a healthcare worker with PCR-confirmed SARS-CoV-2 infection or an uninfected control (not recorded which). CDR3 region: CASSRDSFYGYTF. The CDR3 DNA follows: TGTGCCAGCAGTCGGGACAGCTTTTATGGCTACACCTTC.